A single sample gave rise to the 28 T cell receptor beta chains below, sequenced in a study of siplizumab effects on memory and regulatory T cells. Measured with immunoSEQ multiplex PCR; TCRdb has only the in-frame clones, and not every one. The table includes 60,000 to 65,000 clones, around three quarters detected once. The specimen was memory CD4+ T cells sorted from blood. These receptors were obtained from a human donor in good health.

V and J are TRBV4-1 and TRBJ2-3, with D possibly TRBD2 on 6 matching bases. CDR1 and CDR2 (germline): MGHRA, YSYEKL. This CDR3 is 15 amino acids long. V lost 1 base to trimming and J lost 2 bases, with 10 bases between them. CDR3 coding DNA: TGCGCCAGCAGCCAAGGCGGGACCTACACAGATACGCAGTATTTT. As protein: CASSQGGTYTDTQYF.

The chain has TRBV27 and TRBJ1-4; 8 bases match TRBD1. V trimming: 2 bases; J trimming: 5 bases; junction bases outside the gene matches: 4. Per the germline V gene, CDR1 is MNHEY and CDR2 is SMNVEV (reference sequence). The CDR3 is 15 amino acids. Here the CDR3 DNA reads TGTGCCAGCAGTTTAGGGACAGGTCAAAATGAAAAACTGTTTTTT. The encoded protein is CASSLGTGQNEKLFF.

The chain recombines TRBV6-5 with TRBJ2-7; D perhaps matches TRBD2 (6 bases). The CDR3 contains 14 residues. Trimming took off 6 bases at V and 3 bases at J, with 15 bases between the two ends. Germline V CDR1 and CDR2: MNHEY, SVGAGI. The CDR3 DNA reads TGTGCCAGCAGGAGGGAGGAGAGAAGCTACGAGCAGTACTTC. Protein product: CASRREERSYEQYF.

The J gene is TRBJ2-2, the V gene TRBV28; 7 positions match TRBD1. J was trimmed by 6 bases and V by 2 bases; bases with no gene match: 3. The CDR3 consists of 14 residues. Germline V gene data show CDR1 as MDHEN and CDR2 as SYDVKM. The CDR3 nucleotides read TGTGCCAGCAGTTTAAGGGGGCCCCCCGGGGAGCTGTTTTTT. This sequence encodes CASSLRGPPGELFF.

This chain joins TRBV28 and TRBJ1-2; the D gene is possibly TRBD1 (5 bases). Germline V gene sequence: CDR1 MDHEN, CDR2 SYDVKM. The CDR3 totals 16 residues. Trimming took 1 base from V and 1 from J, leaving 13 bases between them. CDR3 sequence: CASSLLGGESNYGYTF. The DNA of the CDR3 is TGTGCCAGCAGTTTATTGGGAGGGGAGAGTAACTATGGCTACACCTTC.

The gene calls are TRBV6-5 and TRBJ1-1; TRBD1 matches at 7 bases. CDR1 and CDR2 (germline): MNHEY, SVGAGI. Trimming removed 4 bases from V and 10 bases from J; junction bases left unmatched: 6. The CDR3 has 12 amino acids. CDR3 in amino acids: CASSSGQEGAFF. For the CDR3, the DNA is TGTGCCAGCAGTTCAGGACAGGAGGGAGCTTTCTTT.

The chain recombines TRBV6-1 with TRBJ2-7, with D perhaps matching TRBD2 (6 bases). The V gene's germline CDR1 is MNHNS and CDR2 SASEGT. This CDR3 comprises 14 residues. V lost 6 bases to trimming and J lost 1 base, with 13 bases between them. The chain's CDR3 is CASRFWDSSYEQYF. The CDR3, as DNA: TGTGCCAGCAGGTTTTGGGACTCATCCTACGAGCAGTACTTC.

The genes are TRBV5-8 and TRBJ1-1; D not resolved. V was pared by 7 bases and J by 1 base, with 11 bases between. The CDR3 runs to 13 residues. Germline values: CDR1 SGHTS, CDR2 YDEGEE. The CDR3 region is CASVGFSNTEAFF. The CDR3, as DNA: TGTGCCAGCGTGGGGTTTTCGAACACTGAAGCTTTCTTT. Looking up the rest from reference TRBV5-8 and TRBJ1-1 gives the full variable domain: EAGVTQSPTHLIKTRGQQATLRCSPISGHTSVYWYQQALGLGLQFLLWYDEGEERNRGNFPPRFSGRQFPNYSSELNVNALELEDSALYLCASVGFSNTEAFFGQGTRLTVV.

V usage is TRBV15 and J usage is TRBJ2-1; no clear D gene. The CDR3 has 13 amino acids. CDR1 is LNHNV and CDR2 is YYDKDF in the germline V gene (reference sequence). Trimming removed 0 bases at V and 8 bases at J, with 8 bases between. This CDR3 is CATSRDGTDEQFF. CDR3 sequence (DNA): TGTGCCACCAGCAGAGATGGTACGGATGAGCAGTTCTTC.

V gene TRBV11-2 combines with J gene TRBJ2-5; tentatively, D is TRBD1 (5 bases). The CDR3 has 15 residues. Per germline, CDR1 SGHAT and CDR2 FQNNGV. Trimming cost V 5 bases and J 4 bases, with 17 bases left between them. The CDR3 coding sequence is TGTGCCAGCAGCCTTCTTCAGGGAAATGGAGAGACCCAGTACTTC. Encoded protein: CASSLLQGNGETQYF. Full variable domain (remainder filled in from reference TRBV11-2 and TRBJ2-5): EAGVAQSPRYKIIEKRQSVAFWCNPISGHATLYWYQQILGQGPKLLIQFQNNGVVDDSQLPKDRFSAERLKGVDSTLKIQPAKLEDSAVYLCASSLLQGNGETQYFGPGTRLLVL.

The chain is built from TRBV18 and TRBJ2-5, with 8 bases that match TRBD1. The germline V gene has CDR1 KGHSH and CDR2 LQKENI. The CDR3 sequence is 14 residues long. After removal of 2 bases from V and 7 bases from J, the junction contained 6 bases not matched to a gene. CDR3 in amino acids: CASSPGQGLGTQYF. CDR3 DNA: TGTGCCAGCTCACCAGGACAGGGTCTTGGGACCCAGTACTTC.

This chain joins TRBV5-1 and TRBJ2-2, with 8 nucleotides matching TRBD2. This CDR3 region has 14 residues. The trim removed 0 bases at V and 7 bases at J, leaving 2 bases unmatched. Germline loops: CDR1 SGHRS, CDR2 YFSETQ. The CDR3 is CASSLERGIGELFF. CDR3 in DNA: TGCGCCAGCAGCTTGGAGCGGGGGATCGGGGAGCTGTTTTTT.

The rearrangement links TRBV7-2 to TRBJ2-2, with D possibly matching TRBD2 (5 bases). Germline V gives CDR1 SGHTA, CDR2 FQGNSA. The length of the CDR3 is 13 residues. V lost 8 bases and J lost 4, with 11 bases in between. Written as DNA, the CDR3 is TGTGCCAGCCGGCGAGGGATCACCGGGGAGCTGTTTTTT. It encodes CASRRGITGELFF.

CDR3: CASSPGGAGGLFEQFF. The CDR3 DNA is TGTGCCAGCAGCCCAGGGGGTGCGGGGGGGCTTTTTGAGCAGTTCTTC. The chain combines TRBV7-2 with TRBJ2-1; 9 positions agree with TRBD2. This CDR3 contains 16 residues. Germline CDR1 and CDR2: SGHTA and FQGNSA. Trimming cost V 5 bases and J 9 bases; bases outside gene matches: 14.

The chain recombines TRBV6-6 with TRBJ1-1; D call uncertain. The CDR3 has 13 residues. Germline CDR1 is MNHNY and CDR2 is SVGAGI (reference sequence). V lost 2 bases and J lost 1, with 5 bases in between. As DNA, the CDR3 is TGTGCCAGCAGTTACAAGGAGAACACTGAAGCTTTCTTT. Translating it yields CASSYKENTEAFF.

DNA for the CDR3: TGTGCCAGCAGCAGAGCGAACACTGAAGCTTTCTTT. The encoded protein is CASSRANTEAFF. The V call is TRBV6-1, the J call TRBJ1-1, with no clear D. CDR3 length: 12 residues. Per germline, CDR1 MNHNS and CDR2 SASEGT. Trimming shortened V by 6 bases and J by 1 base, and 6 bases separated the two germline ends.

This clone was seen only once. V usage is TRBV4-3 and J usage is TRBJ2-2; D remains unclear. Germline-derived CDR1 and CDR2 are LGHNA and YSLEER. The CDR3 spans 15 residues. Trimming pared 0 bases from V and 4 bases from J, leaving 9 bases between. CDR3 region: CASSQEKSATGELFF. CDR3 in DNA: TGCGCCAGCAGCCAAGAAAAGTCGGCCACCGGGGAGCTGTTTTTT.

This clone was detected only a few times. This chain uses TRBV5-8 with TRBJ1-1; no clear D. The CDR3 is 15 amino acids. CDR1 and CDR2 from the germline V gene are SGHTS and YDEGEE. V gave up 3 bases and J gave up 1 base, with 13 bases separating them. For the CDR3, the DNA is TGTGCCAGCAGCTCGGAACCATCAAGGAACACTGAAGCTTTCTTT. Its protein product is CASSSEPSRNTEAFF. The full variable domain, rest sourced from reference TRBV5-8 and TRBJ1-1, is EAGVTQSPTHLIKTRGQQATLRCSPISGHTSVYWYQQALGLGLQFLLWYDEGEERNRGNFPPRFSGRQFPNYSSELNVNALELEDSALYLCASSSEPSRNTEAFFGQGTRLTVV.

V and J are TRBV2 and TRBJ2-5; 9 bases map to TRBD2. The CDR3 totals 14 residues. Germline V CDR1 and CDR2: SNHLY, FYNNEI. V was clipped by 10 bases and J by 7 bases; unmatched bases: 13. The CDR3 protein is CATPPAGGQLTQYF. CDR3 nucleotide sequence: TGTGCCACCCCCCCAGCGGGGGGTCAGCTGACCCAGTACTTC.

The rearrangement links TRBV29-1 to TRBJ2-3; possible D gene TRBD2, 5 bases. The germline gives CDR1 SQVTM, CDR2 ANQGSEA. Trimming pared 3 bases from V and 4 bases from J, leaving 20 bases between. The CDR3 totals 16 residues. The CDR3 sequence is CSVDGLASTASDTQYF. CDR3 nucleotide sequence: TGCAGCGTTGACGGTCTAGCAAGTACAGCATCAGATACGCAGTATTTT.

The chain has TRBV4-2 and TRBJ1-1; 7 nucleotides match TRBD1. V dropped 0 bases and J dropped 3; count of bases not matched to a gene: 7. In germline, CDR1 is LGHNA, CDR2 YNFKEQ. This CDR3 has 16 amino acids. CDR3 region: CASSQDRTGEDTEAFF. CDR3 DNA sequence: TGTGCCAGCAGCCAAGATCGAACAGGGGAGGACACTGAAGCTTTCTTT.

V and J are TRBV9 and TRBJ2-5; D unresolved. CDR1 SGDLS and CDR2 YYNGEE come from the germline V gene. CDR3 size: 15 residues. Trimming shortened V by 4 bases and J by 5 bases, and 18 bases separated the two germline ends. The CDR3 DNA reads as TGTGCCAGCAGCCCTTGGGCCCTGGGGAAGGAGACCCAGTACTTC. It encodes CASSPWALGKETQYF.

The chain recombines TRBV2 with TRBJ2-5, with 13 bases aligning to TRBD2. CDR3 length equals 15 residues. Germline CDR1 SNHLY, CDR2 FYNNEI. The trim removed 7 bases at V and 5 bases at J, leaving 7 bases unmatched. CDR3 region: CASTLRTSGGETQYF. For the CDR3, the DNA is TGTGCCAGCACCCTAAGGACTAGCGGGGGTGAGACCCAGTACTTC.

The V call is TRBV16, the J call TRBJ1-1, with 7 positions matching TRBD1. This CDR3 has 15 residues. V gave up 4 bases and J gave up 4 bases; unmatched junction bases: 9. Looked up from germline, CDR1 is KGHSY and CDR2 is FQNENV. The CDR3 DNA is TGTGCCAGCAGCCGGAAGCCAGGGGGTACCACTGAAGCTTTCTTT. Residues: CASSRKPGGTTEAFF.

The chain is built from TRBV19 and TRBJ2-3, with TRBD1 identical over 11 bases. The CDR3 is 16 residues long. V gave up 4 bases and J gave up 3 bases; unmatched junction bases: 6. CDR1 LNHDA and CDR2 SQIVND come from the germline V gene (reference sequence). The CDR3 loop reads CASSTGQGAMTDTQYF. The CDR3 bases are TGTGCCAGTAGTACAGGACAGGGGGCGATGACAGATACGCAGTATTTT.

This clone was observed a few times. V is TRBV2 and J is TRBJ2-7, with D hard to call. Looked up from germline, CDR1 is SNHLY and CDR2 is FYNNEI. The CDR3 runs to 15 residues. V was shortened by 3 bases and J by 3 bases, with 15 bases between the two germline ends. Written as DNA, the CDR3 is TGTGCCAGCAGTGATATCGGTCCACCCGTCTACGAGCAGTACTTC. This sequence encodes CASSDIGPPVYEQYF. The full variable domain, with the rest looked up from reference TRBV2 and TRBJ2-7, is EPEVTQTPSHQVTQMGQEVILRCVPISNHLYFYWYRQILGQKVEFLVSFYNNEISEKSEIFDDQFSVERPDGSNFTLKIRSTKLEDSAMYFCASSDIGPPVYEQYFGPGTRLTVT.

The chain carries TRBV20-1 and TRBJ2-7; D gene ambiguous. Between the trimmed V and J ends, which lost 1 base and 3 bases, there was a span of 4 bases. Germline CDR1 DFQATT, CDR2 SNEGSKA (reference sequence). There are 11 residues in the CDR3. The CDR3 DNA reads as TGCAGTGCTAGAGTGGGCTACGAGCAGTACTTC. Its protein is CSARVGYEQYF.

This clone has just a few counts. The chain couples TRBV27 to TRBJ2-7; D may be TRBD1 (5 bases). Looked up from germline, CDR1 is MNHEY and CDR2 is SMNVEV (reference sequence). The CDR3 runs to 13 residues. V was cut by 2 bases and J by 0 bases, with 5 bases left in between. CDR3 sequence: CASSLGHSYEQYF. In DNA, the CDR3 is TGTGCCAGCAGTTTAGGACACTCCTACGAGCAGTACTTC.